This TCR beta chain was sequenced during a study of blood T cells in healthy people across ages. Overall study results and limits: CMV status of donors was unknown, possibly confounding expanded clonotype changes.

The V end was cut by 3 bases, the J end by 2 bases, with 10 bases between. The germline V gene has CDR1 SEHNR and CDR2 FQNEAQ (reference sequence). The CDR3 is 15 amino acids. Extractions gave at least 5 micrograms of total RNA per sample. A sample-barcoded 5' primer and a J-beta primer mix were used in a second PCR of roughly 7 to 12 cycles. A tag from a template-switch adaptor with 12 random nucleotides marked each cDNA molecule. TCRdb redid the calling of the 5' RACE reads with MiXCR, one entry per CDR3 protein. The sample has about 1,800,000 distinct CDR3 sequences, about 30% seen once; the top ten hold 7.7%. With regard to this clonotype: What it binds is not known.

The TCR sequence derives from a woman aged 30 to 39 in good health. The gene calls are TRBV7-9 and TRBJ1-4; D perhaps matches TRBD1 (5 bases). The specimen was blood. Here the CDR3 reads CASSFRTNTNEKLFF. Written as DNA, the CDR3 is TGTGCCAGCAGCTTTCGGACAAACACTAATGAAAAACTGTTTTTT.